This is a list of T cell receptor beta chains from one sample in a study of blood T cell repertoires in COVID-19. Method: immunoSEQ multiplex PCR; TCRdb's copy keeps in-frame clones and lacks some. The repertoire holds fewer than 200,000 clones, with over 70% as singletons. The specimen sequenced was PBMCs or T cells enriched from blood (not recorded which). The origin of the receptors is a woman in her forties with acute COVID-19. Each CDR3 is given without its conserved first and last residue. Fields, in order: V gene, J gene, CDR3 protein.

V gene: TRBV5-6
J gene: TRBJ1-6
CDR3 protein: ASSTARVSINSPLH

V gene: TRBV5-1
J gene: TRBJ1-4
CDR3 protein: ASSLSPGAEKLF

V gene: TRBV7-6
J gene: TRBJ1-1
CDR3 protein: ASSLDTLTEAF

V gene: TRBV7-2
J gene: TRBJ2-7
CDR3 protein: ASSWGSGTTYEQY

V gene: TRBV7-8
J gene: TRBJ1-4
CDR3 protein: ASTGELNEKLF

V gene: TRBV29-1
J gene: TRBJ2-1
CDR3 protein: SVGRREFGNEQF

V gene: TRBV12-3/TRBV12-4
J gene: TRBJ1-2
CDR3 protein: ASKGRGYGYT

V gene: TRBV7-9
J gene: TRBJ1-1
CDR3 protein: ASSLAGGSDEAF

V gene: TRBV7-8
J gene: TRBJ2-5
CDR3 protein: ASSLVGQGSRETQY

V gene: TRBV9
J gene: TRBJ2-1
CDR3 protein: ASSPTGDYNEQF

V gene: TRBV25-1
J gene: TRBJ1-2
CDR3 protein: ASSAGGAIYGYT

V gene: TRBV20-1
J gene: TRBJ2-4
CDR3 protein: SASLGGGAKNIQY

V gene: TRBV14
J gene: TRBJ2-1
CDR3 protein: ASSQGGSGRDNEQF

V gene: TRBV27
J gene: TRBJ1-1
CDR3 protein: ASNRVSTEAF

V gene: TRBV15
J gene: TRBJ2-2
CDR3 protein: ATSRDLGSLNTGELF

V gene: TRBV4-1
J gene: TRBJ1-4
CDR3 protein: ASSQDGTRGEKLF

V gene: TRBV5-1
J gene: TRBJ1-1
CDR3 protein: ASSQRAGGGTEAF

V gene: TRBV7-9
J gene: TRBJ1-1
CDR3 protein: ASRFDRGSTEAF

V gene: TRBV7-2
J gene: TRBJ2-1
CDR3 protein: ASGTSSPTIRF

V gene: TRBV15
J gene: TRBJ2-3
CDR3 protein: ATSKGRGSGTDTQY

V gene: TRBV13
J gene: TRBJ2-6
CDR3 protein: ASSRTRSGANVLT

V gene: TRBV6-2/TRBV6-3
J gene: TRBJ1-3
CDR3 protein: ASSYETAGSGNTIY

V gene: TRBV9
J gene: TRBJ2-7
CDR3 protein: ASSVSLAAYEQY

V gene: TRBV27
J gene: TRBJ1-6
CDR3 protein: ASRGVSSYNSPLH

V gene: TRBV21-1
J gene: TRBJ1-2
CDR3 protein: ASSIADRGLDGYT

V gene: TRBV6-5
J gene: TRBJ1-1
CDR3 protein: ASSADRTTEAF

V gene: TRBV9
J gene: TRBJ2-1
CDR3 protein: ASSPRGGDNEQF

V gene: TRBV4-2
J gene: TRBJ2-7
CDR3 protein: ASSQGTGPAWEQY

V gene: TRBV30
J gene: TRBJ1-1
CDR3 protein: AWSLGRGTEAF

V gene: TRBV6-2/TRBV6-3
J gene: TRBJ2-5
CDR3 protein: ASSPQAQETQY

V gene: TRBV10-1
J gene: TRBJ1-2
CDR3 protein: ASGSGTGYGYT

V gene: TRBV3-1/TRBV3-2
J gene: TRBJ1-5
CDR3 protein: ASSPSTGPTQPQH

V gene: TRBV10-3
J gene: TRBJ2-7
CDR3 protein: ATSTGGFSYEQY

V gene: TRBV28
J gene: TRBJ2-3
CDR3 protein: ASSSRTDTQY

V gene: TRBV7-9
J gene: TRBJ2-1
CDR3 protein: ASRTGLAGVRGYNEQF

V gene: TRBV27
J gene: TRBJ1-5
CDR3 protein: ASSLSGRRNQPQH

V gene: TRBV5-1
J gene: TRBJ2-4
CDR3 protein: ASSPTTGQGLAKNIQY

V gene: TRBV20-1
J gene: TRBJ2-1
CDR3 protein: SASTSALYNEQF

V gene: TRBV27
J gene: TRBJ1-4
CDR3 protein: ASSPYLDGFKLF

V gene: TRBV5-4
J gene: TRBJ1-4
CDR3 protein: ASSLQGKEEKLF

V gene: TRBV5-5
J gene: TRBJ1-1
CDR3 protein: ASSLRSQGDTEAF

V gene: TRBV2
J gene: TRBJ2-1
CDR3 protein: ASSAGSGPSNEQF

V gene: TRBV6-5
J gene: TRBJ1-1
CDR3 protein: ASSSIRGMNTEAF